This T cell receptor (beta chain) was captured in a study of T cell changes during pregnancy in multiple sclerosis. Using immunoSEQ multiplex PCR, the repertoire was profiled, and TCRdb retains in-frame clones only, with some absent. In the table there are under 130,000 clones, 90% to 95% of which are singletons. The V gene's germline CDR1 is SEHNR and CDR2 FQNEAQ (reference sequence). This CDR3 has 12 amino acids. V dropped 5 bases and J dropped 9 bases, with 11 bases sitting between them. The chain recombines TRBV7-9 with TRBJ1-5, with a tentative D call TRBD1 (6 bases). The material was peripheral blood, obtained after pregnancy. The receptor's source is a female donor with multiple sclerosis, enrolled in a pregnancy study. The chain's CDR3 is CASSATTGPQHF. The DNA for the CDR3 is TGTGCCAGCAGCGCGACGACAGGGCCCCAGCATTTT.